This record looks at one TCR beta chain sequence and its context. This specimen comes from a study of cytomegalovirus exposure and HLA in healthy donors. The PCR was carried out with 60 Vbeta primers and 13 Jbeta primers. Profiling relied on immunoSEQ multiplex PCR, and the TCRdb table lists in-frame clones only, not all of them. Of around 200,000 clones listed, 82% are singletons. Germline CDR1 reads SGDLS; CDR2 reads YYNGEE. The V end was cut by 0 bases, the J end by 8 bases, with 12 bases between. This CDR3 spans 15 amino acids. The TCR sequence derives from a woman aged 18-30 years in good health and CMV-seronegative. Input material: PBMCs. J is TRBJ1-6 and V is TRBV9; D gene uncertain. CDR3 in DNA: TGTGCCAGCAGCGTAGCAAATGTTGGCCATTCACCCCTCCACTTT. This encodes CASSVANVGHSPLHF.